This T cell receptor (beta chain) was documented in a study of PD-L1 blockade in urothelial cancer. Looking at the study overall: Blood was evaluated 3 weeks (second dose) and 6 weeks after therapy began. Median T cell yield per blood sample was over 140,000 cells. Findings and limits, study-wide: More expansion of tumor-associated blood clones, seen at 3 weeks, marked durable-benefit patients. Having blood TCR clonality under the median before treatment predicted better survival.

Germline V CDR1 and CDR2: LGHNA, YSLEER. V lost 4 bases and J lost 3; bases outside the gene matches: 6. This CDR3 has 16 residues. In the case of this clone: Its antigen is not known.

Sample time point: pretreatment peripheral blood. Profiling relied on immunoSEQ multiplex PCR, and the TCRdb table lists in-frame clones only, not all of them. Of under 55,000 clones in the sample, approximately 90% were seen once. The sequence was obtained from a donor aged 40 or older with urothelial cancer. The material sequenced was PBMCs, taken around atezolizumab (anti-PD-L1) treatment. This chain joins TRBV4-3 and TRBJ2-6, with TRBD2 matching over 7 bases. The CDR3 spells CASSPGGSFGANVLTF. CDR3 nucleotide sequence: TGCGCCAGCAGCCCTGGCGGGAGCTTTGGGGCCAACGTCCTGACTTTC.